Each of the 30 T cell receptor beta chains below was sequenced from the same sample in a study of CD8 T cells in ankylosing spondylitis. TCRdb reprocessed the 5' RACE reads with MiXCR, giving one entry per CDR3 protein. This table holds about 90,000 distinct CDR3 sequences, 27% found once. The sample comprised blood, either unsorted or a sorted T cell fraction (not recorded which). These TCRs come from a male donor with ankylosing spondylitis or in good health (not recorded which).

The rearrangement uses TRBV7-8 and TRBJ2-1, with D unclear. Trimming removed 2 bases at V and 8 bases at J, with 10 bases between. This CDR3 spans 13 amino acids. Per the germline V gene, CDR1 is SGHVS and CDR2 is FQNEAQ. The CDR3, as DNA: TGTGCCAGCAGCTTAAGTTGGTGGCATGAGCAGTTCTTC. It codes for CASSLSWWHEQFF.

The rearrangement links TRBV18 to TRBJ2-7; D uncertain. Deletions cut 3 bases from V and 6 bases from J, with 15 bases between. This CDR3 is 14 amino acids long. The germline CDR1 and CDR2 sequences are KGHSH and LQKENI. The chain's CDR3 is CASSPGGRASEQYV. The CDR3 bases are TGTGCCAGCTCACCCGGCGGTCGTGCCTCCGAGCAGTACGTC.

A few counts support this clonotype. The chain links TRBV2 to TRBJ2-5; a weak D match, TRBD1 (5 bases). The CDR3 loop spans 13 amino acids. Germline CDR1 SNHLY, CDR2 FYNNEI. V lost 3 bases and J 2 bases, leaving 7 bases between the germline ends. CDR3 DNA sequence: TGTGCCAGCAGTGATAACAGGCAAGAGACCCAGTACTTC. Its translation: CASSDNRQETQYF.

The chain links TRBV5-6 to TRBJ2-7, with D possibly matching TRBD2 (5 bases). CDR1 and CDR2 (germline): SGHDT, YYEEEE. V gave up 2 bases and J gave up 0 bases, with 12 bases separating them. This CDR3 spans 15 amino acids. CDR3 sequence (DNA): TGTGCCAGCAGCTTTTGGACGGGGAACTCCTACGAGCAGTACTTC. Residues: CASSFWTGNSYEQYF.

The chain recombines TRBV6-5 with TRBJ2-3; D is unclear. The V end was cut by 4 bases, the J end by 5 bases, with 10 bases between. CDR1 is MNHEY, CDR2 SVGAGI, per germline. This CDR3 comprises 13 residues. The CDR3 DNA reads as TGTGCCAGCAGTTCCCGTTGGGGAGATACGCAGTATTTT. Its protein is CASSSRWGDTQYF.

This clonotype occurred a few times. V is TRBV29-1 and J is TRBJ2-1; D perhaps matches TRBD2 (5 bases). The CDR3 is 15 amino acids. CDR1 is SQVTM, CDR2 ANQGSEA, per germline. Trimming shortened V by 3 bases and J by 2 bases, and 14 bases separated the two germline ends. CDR3 in amino acids: CSVDGNTPTYNEQFF. In DNA, the CDR3 is TGCAGCGTTGACGGGAATACCCCAACCTACAATGAGCAGTTCTTC.

The chain couples TRBV2 to TRBJ1-5; D gene uncertain. V gave up 4 bases and J gave up 5 bases, with 9 bases separating them. CDR1 and CDR2 (germline): SNHLY, FYNNEI. The CDR3 contains 13 residues. CDR3 in DNA: TGTGCCAGCAGTGGGGTAAGAGATCAGCCCCAGCATTTT. The encoded protein is CASSGVRDQPQHF.

This clonotype was detected a few times. This chain uses TRBV25-1 with TRBJ2-7, with no clear D. CDR1 and CDR2 (germline): MGHDK, SYGVNS. Trimming cost V 3 bases and J 5 bases, with 11 bases left between them. The CDR3 spans 13 residues. CDR3 residues: CASSDFSPHEQYF. The DNA for the CDR3 is TGTGCCAGCAGTGATTTCTCACCCCACGAGCAGTACTTC.

The V and J genes are TRBV21-1 and TRBJ1-5; the table calls TRBD1, which could not be checked here. TRBV21-1 is noted as a pseudogene. The CDR3 is made up of 14 amino acids. The CDR3 bases are TGTGCCAGCCAGATAACAGGATCAAATCAGCCCCAGCATTTT. Amino acid sequence: CASQITGSNQPQHF.

This clonotype has a count of ten or more. The chain employs TRBV9 and TRBJ2-2, with 9 bases matching TRBD1. Trimming at V came to 4 bases and at J to 6 bases, leaving 19 bases not matched to a gene. The CDR3 extends over 19 amino acids. The germline V gene has CDR1 SGDLS and CDR2 YYNGEE. As DNA, the CDR3 is TGTGCCAGCAGCCCACCTAAGGGGTGGACAGGGGATGGGGCCGGGGAGCTGTTTTTT. This gives the protein CASSPPKGWTGDGAGELFF.

The table lists this clonotype with a few counts. The chain joins TRBV7-9 to TRBJ2-3; D is undetermined. Germline loops: CDR1 SEHNR, CDR2 FQNEAQ (reference sequence). This CDR3 is built from 14 residues. V dropped 4 bases and J dropped 2 bases, with 10 bases sitting between them. The CDR3: CASSSGRNTDTQYF. CDR3 bases: TGTGCCAGCAGCTCAGGAAGAAACACAGATACGCAGTATTTT.

The CDR3 DNA is TGTGCCAGTAGTGGGGGGATCACCGGGGAGCTGTTTTTT. Protein: CASSGGITGELFF. The chain joins TRBV19 to TRBJ2-2, with TRBD2 as a possible D gene (6 bases). The CDR3 spans 13 residues. Trimming pared 5 bases from V and 4 bases from J, leaving 8 bases between. Germline assignment: CDR1 LNHDA and CDR2 SQIVND (reference sequence).

The chain links TRBV29-1 to TRBJ1-1, with a tentative D call TRBD1 (5 bases). Deletions cut 7 bases from V and 4 bases from J, with 13 bases between. Germline lookup yields CDR1 SQVTM and CDR2 ANQGSEA. This CDR3 contains 12 residues. CDR3: CSAQKGSTEAFF. For the CDR3, the DNA is TGCAGCGCCCAAAAGGGGAGCACTGAAGCTTTCTTT. The whole variable domain, remainder taken from reference TRBV29-1 and TRBJ1-1, is SAVISQKPSRDICQRGTSLTIQCQVDSQVTMMFWYRQQPGQSLTLIATANQGSEATYESGFVIDKFPISRPNLTFSTLTVSNMSPEDSSIYLCSAQKGSTEAFFGQGTRLTVV.

The chain links TRBV5-1 to TRBJ1-1; a weak D match, TRBD1 (6 bases). CDR1 is SGHRS, CDR2 YFSETQ, per germline. The CDR3 contains 12 residues. Trimming cost V 3 bases and J 8 bases, with 11 bases left between them. The CDR3 region has the DNA TGCGCCAGCAGCTGGGGGGGCTCCGAAGCTTTCTTT. Encoded protein: CASSWGGSEAFF.

The rearrangement uses TRBV6-1 and TRBJ2-7; TRBD2 agrees at 11 bases. CDR1 is MNHNS and CDR2 is SASEGT in the germline V gene. The CDR3 spans 15 residues. V lost 7 bases and J lost 3; bases outside the gene matches: 8. Written as DNA, the CDR3 is TGTGCCAGCATCAGCCCGGGGACTAGCGGCTACGAGCAGTACTTC. Encoded protein: CASISPGTSGYEQYF.

This rearrangement joins TRBV7-9 to TRBJ1-4, with D unresolved. Germline V lookup: CDR1 SEHNR, CDR2 FQNEAQ (reference sequence). Trimming removed 4 bases at V and 8 bases at J, with 8 bases between. There are 12 residues in the CDR3. CDR3 region: CASSYTGEKLFF. Here the CDR3 DNA reads TGTGCCAGCAGCTACACGGGCGAAAAACTGTTTTTT.

This clonotype was counted a few times. The chain carries TRBV5-1 and TRBJ1-1; TRBD1 agrees at 9 bases. Germline CDR1 reads SGHRS; CDR2 reads YFSETQ. The J segment lost 8 bases and the V segment lost 6 bases, leaving 5 bases of the junction unmatched. There are 12 residues in the CDR3. The CDR3 bases are TGCGCCAGCACCGGACAGGGGCCAGAAGCTTTCTTT. It is translated as CASTGQGPEAFF.

The chain joins TRBV5-6 to TRBJ2-1; tentatively, D is TRBD1 (6 bases). This CDR3 contains 15 residues. The germline CDR1 and CDR2 sequences are SGHDT and YYEEEE. Deletions cut 7 bases from V and 9 bases from J, with 23 bases between. CDR3 in amino acids: CASDQWGHEGGEQFF. Written as DNA, the CDR3 is TGTGCCAGCGACCAGTGGGGACACGAGGGTGGTGAGCAGTTCTTC.

This clonotype was found a few times. This chain uses TRBV18 with TRBJ1-6, with 10 bases identical to TRBD1. This CDR3 spans 13 amino acids. Losses at the gene ends were 2 bases for V and 12 bases for J; bases not matched to a gene: 1. Germline CDR1 KGHSH, CDR2 LQKENI. CDR3 nucleotides: TGTGCCAGCTCACCAGACAGGGGGCGACCCCTCCACTTT. Translated: CASSPDRGRPLHF.

In this sample, this clonotype turned up once. The V gene is TRBV2, the J gene TRBJ2-3; unclear D gene. V shed 1 base and J shed 2 bases, with 7 bases lying between them. Looked up from germline, CDR1 is SNHLY and CDR2 is FYNNEI. This CDR3 contains 14 residues. Here the CDR3 DNA reads TGTGCCAGCAGTGAAGGCCCCCCCACAGATACGCAGTATTTT. Translated, it gives CASSEGPPTDTQYF.

Details on this clonotype: The junction differs from germline at one of its ends, possibly a read error. The gene calls are TRBV29-1 and TRBJ1-3; unclear D gene. CDR3 length equals 14 residues. CDR1 and CDR2 (germline): SQVTM, ANQGSEA. The CDR3 is CSVEPENSGNPIYF. Written as DNA, the CDR3 is TGCAGCGTCGAACCCGAGAACTCTGGAAACCCCATATATTTT. The variable domain in full, completed from reference TRBV29-1 and TRBJ1-3, reads SAVISQKPSRDICQRGTSLTIQCQVDSQVTMMFWYRQQPGQSLTLIATANQGSEATYESGFVIDKFPISRPNLTFSTLTVSNMSPEDSSIYLCSVEPENSGNPIYFGEGSWLTVV.

The chain is built from TRBV5-6 and TRBJ2-1, with 10 positions matching TRBD2. The CDR3 is made up of 15 amino acids. V dropped 3 bases and J dropped 8; count of bases not matched to a gene: 8. The germline V gene encodes CDR1 SGHDT and CDR2 YYEEEE. The CDR3, as DNA: TGTGCCAGCAGCTCGAGGACTAGCGGCGGCGATGAGCAGTTCTTC. Its protein is CASSSRTSGGDEQFF.

This clonotype appeared many times. This chain joins TRBV20-1 and TRBJ2-3, with 8 bases aligning to TRBD1. The CDR3 contains 21 residues. Unmatched junction bases numbered 21, after V lost 0 bases and J lost 1 base. The germline V gene has CDR1 DFQATT and CDR2 SNEGSKA (reference sequence). The CDR3 sequence is CSARDMASGRKQGDGTDTQYF. In DNA form, the CDR3 reads TGCAGTGCTAGAGACATGGCCTCGGGCCGGAAACAGGGGGACGGCACAGATACGCAGTATTTT.

This clonotype was observed a few times. This chain uses TRBV12-3 or TRBV12-4 with TRBJ2-1; TRBD1 aligns across 10 bases. The J segment lost 2 bases and the V segment lost 0 bases, leaving 4 bases of the junction unmatched. This CDR3 contains 17 residues. CDR3: CASSLAGGQGPYNEQFF. The CDR3 nucleotides are TGTGCCAGCAGTTTAGCGGGGGGACAGGGGCCCTACAATGAGCAGTTCTTC.

This sequence joins TRBV5-1 and TRBJ1-4; 9 bases align to TRBD1. The CDR3 has 14 residues. V shed 4 bases and J 7 bases; nucleotides not matched to a gene: 5. The germline gives CDR1 SGHRS, CDR2 YFSETQ. CDR3 in DNA: TGCGCCAGCAGCACCGGGACAGGGCTTGAAAAACTGTTTTTT. Amino acids: CASSTGTGLEKLFF.

This rearrangement joins TRBV5-5 to TRBJ2-1; TRBD1 matches at 7 bases. Trimming removed 0 bases from V and 4 bases from J; junction bases left unmatched: 7. Germline V gene data show CDR1 as SGHKS and CDR2 as YYEKEE (reference sequence). The length of the CDR3 is 16 residues. The CDR3 coding sequence is TGTGCCAGCAGCTTGGATCCGGGACAGAGATACAATGAGCAGTTCTTC. It codes for CASSLDPGQRYNEQFF. Combining the CDR3 with reference TRBV5-5 and TRBJ2-1 gives the whole variable domain DAGVTQSPTHLIKTRGQQVTLRCSPISGHKSVSWYQQVLGQGPQFIFQYYEKEERGRGNFPDRFSARQFPNYSSELNVNALLLGDSALYLCASSLDPGQRYNEQFFGPGTRLTVL.

This clonotype showed up just a few times. The gene calls are TRBV20-1 and TRBJ2-5, with D possibly called TRBD1 or TRBD2 (5 bases each). The CDR3 contains 14 residues. The V and J ends lost 6 bases and 0 bases respectively, with 14 bases between them. Per the germline V gene, CDR1 is DFQATT and CDR2 is SNEGSKA (reference sequence). CDR3 amino acids: CSAVGTQYQETQYF. The DNA for the CDR3 is TGCAGTGCCGTCGGGACCCAGTACCAAGAGACCCAGTACTTC.

This clonotype appeared a few times. The chain couples TRBV20-1 to TRBJ2-5; D gene ambiguous. V lost 4 bases and J lost 5, with 17 bases in between. Germline V lookup: CDR1 DFQATT, CDR2 SNEGSKA (reference sequence). The CDR3 runs 14 residues. The CDR3 DNA is TGCAGTGCTAACCCCCCATGGGCGTCGGAGACCCAGTACTTC. Protein sequence: CSANPPWASETQYF.

The chain is built from TRBV20-1 and TRBJ2-7; TRBD1 aligns across 8 bases. The CDR3 loop spans 14 amino acids. Trimming cost V 5 bases and J 2 bases; bases outside gene matches: 8. Germline V gene lookup returns CDR1 DFQATT and CDR2 SNEGSKA (reference sequence). In DNA, the CDR3 is TGCAGTGCTGACCAGACAGGGGCCACCTACGAGCAGTACTTC. Amino acids: CSADQTGATYEQYF.

This chain links TRBV6-5 with TRBJ2-2; D is undetermined. Trimming pared 4 bases from V and 2 bases from J, leaving 14 bases between. Germline CDR1 is MNHEY and CDR2 is SVGAGI. The CDR3 is 16 amino acids. The CDR3 DNA is TGTGCCAGCAGTTGGTCGGTTACTACTAACACCGGGGAGCTGTTTTTT. As protein: CASSWSVTTNTGELFF.